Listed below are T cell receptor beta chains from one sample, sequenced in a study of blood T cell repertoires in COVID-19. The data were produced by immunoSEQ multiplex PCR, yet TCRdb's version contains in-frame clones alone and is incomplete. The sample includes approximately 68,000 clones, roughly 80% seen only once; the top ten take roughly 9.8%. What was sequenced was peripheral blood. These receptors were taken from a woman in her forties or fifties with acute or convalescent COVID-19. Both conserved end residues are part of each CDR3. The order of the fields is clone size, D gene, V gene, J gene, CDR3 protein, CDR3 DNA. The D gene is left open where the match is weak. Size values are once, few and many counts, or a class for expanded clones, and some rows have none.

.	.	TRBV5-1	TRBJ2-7	CASSLSGNPYEQYF	TGCGCCAGCAGCTTGTCCGGGAACCCCTACGAGCAGTACTTC
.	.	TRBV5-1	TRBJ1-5	CASSPEGRGDQPQHF	TGCGCCAGCAGCCCGGAGGGGCGGGGAGATCAGCCCCAGCATTTT
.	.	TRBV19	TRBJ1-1	CASSILFGNTEAFF	TGTGCCAGTAGTATCTTATTCGGGAACACTGAAGCTTTCTTT
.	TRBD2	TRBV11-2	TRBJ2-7	CASSFSRTRISEQYF	TGTGCCAGCAGCTTTTCGCGGACTAGGATTAGCGAGCAGTACTTC
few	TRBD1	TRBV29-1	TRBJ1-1	CSVVQGVGGGAFF	TGCAGCGTTGTTCAGGGGGTCGGAGGTGGAGCTTTCTTT
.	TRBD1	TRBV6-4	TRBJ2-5	CASSDRGTGGKNLPQETQYF	TGTGCCAGCAGTGACAGGGGGACAGGGGGCAAAAACTTACCCCAAGAGACCCAGTACTTC
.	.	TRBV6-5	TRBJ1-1	CASSYSGGGMNTEAFF	TGTGCCAGCAGTTACTCGGGTGGCGGAATGAACACTGAAGCTTTCTTT
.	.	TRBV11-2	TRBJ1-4	CASSLRMSEKLFF	TGTGCCAGCAGCTTAAGAATGAGTGAAAAACTGTTTTTT
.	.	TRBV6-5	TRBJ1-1	CASSLSRREVAFF	TGTGCCAGCAGCCTTTCACGTCGGGAGGTAGCTTTCTTT
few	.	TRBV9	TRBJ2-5	CASSVTDQETQYF	TGTGCCAGCAGCGTAACGGACCAAGAGACCCAGTACTTC
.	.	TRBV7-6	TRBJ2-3	CASSFRQINTDTQYF	TGTGCCAGCAGCTTTCGCCAGATAAACACAGATACGCAGTATTTT
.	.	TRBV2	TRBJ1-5	CASSEAVNQPQHF	TGTGCCAGCAGTGAGGCCGTAAATCAGCCCCAGCATTTT
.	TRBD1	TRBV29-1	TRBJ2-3	CSGDRYTDTQYF	TGCAGCGGGGACAGGTACACAGATACGCAGTATTTT
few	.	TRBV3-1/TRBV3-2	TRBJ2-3	CASSQAGTFTDTQYF	TGTGCCAGCAGCCAAGCCGGGACTTTTACAGATACGCAGTATTTT
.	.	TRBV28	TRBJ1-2	CASGAFHGYTF	TGTGCCAGCGGGGCTTTCCATGGCTACACCTTC
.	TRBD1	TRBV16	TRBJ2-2	CASSQSPTRQGKTGELFF	TGTGCCAGCAGCCAATCCCCGACCCGACAGGGGAAAACCGGGGAGCTGTTTTTT
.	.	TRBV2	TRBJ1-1	CASSEAEGARSFF	TGTGCCAGCAGTGAAGCTGAAGGGGCGCGGTCTTTCTTT
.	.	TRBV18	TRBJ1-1	CASSGRAQNTEAFF	TGTGCCAGCTCAGGCAGGGCCCAGAACACTGAAGCTTTCTTT
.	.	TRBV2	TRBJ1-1	CASSAPQGRGDTEAFF	TGTGCCAGCAGCGCACCACAGGGACGGGGGGACACTGAAGCTTTCTTT
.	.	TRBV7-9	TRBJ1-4	CASSFFAGTWMEKLFF	TGTGCCAGCAGCTTTTTCGCCGGGACATGGATGGAAAAACTGTTTTTT
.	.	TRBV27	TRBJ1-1	CASSGGTNTEAFF	TGTGCCAGCAGTGGGGGGACGAACACTGAAGCTTTCTTT
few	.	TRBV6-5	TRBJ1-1	CASSSGTPVDEAFF	TGTGCCAGCAGTTCCGGGACACCGGTAGATGAAGCTTTCTTT
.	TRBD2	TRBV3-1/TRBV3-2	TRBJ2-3	CASSRALVVGGGGQADTQYF	TGTGCCAGCAGCCGGGCCTTGGTGGTGGGCGGGGGGGGCCAGGCAGATACGCAGTATTTT
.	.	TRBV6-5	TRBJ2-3	CASSGQLSTDTQYF	TGTGCCAGCAGCGGACAGTTAAGCACAGATACGCAGTATTTT
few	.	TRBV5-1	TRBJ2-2	CASSLGGSQYTGELFF	TGCGCCAGCAGCTTGGGAGGGTCACAATACACCGGGGAGCTGTTTTTT
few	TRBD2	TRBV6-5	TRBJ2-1	CASRQGLAGNNEQFF	TGTGCCAGCAGACAGGGACTAGCGGGAAACAATGAGCAGTTCTTC
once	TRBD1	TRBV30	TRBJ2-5	CAWSGRGGEKTQYF	TGTGCCTGGAGTGGAAGAGGGGGCGAAAAGACCCAGTACTTC
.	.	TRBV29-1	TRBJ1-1	CSVVYKKNTEAFF	TGCAGCGTTGTGTACAAGAAAAACACTGAAGCTTTCTTT
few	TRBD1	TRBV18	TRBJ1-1	CASSDRGNTEAFF	TGTGCCAGCTCAGACAGGGGGAACACTGAAGCTTTCTTT
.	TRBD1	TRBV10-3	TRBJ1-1	CAITSAGGPNTEAFF	TGTGCCATCACTTCGGCAGGGGGCCCCAACACTGAAGCTTTCTTT
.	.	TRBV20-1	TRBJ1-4	CSASGAEPGNEKLFF	TGCAGTGCTAGTGGCGCAGAACCGGGGAATGAAAAACTGTTTTTT
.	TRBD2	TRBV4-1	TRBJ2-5	CASSQDGTGGETQYF	TGCGCCAGCAGCCAAGATGGCACGGGAGGAGAGACCCAGTACTTC
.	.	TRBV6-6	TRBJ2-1	CASTVAGEQFF	TGTGCCAGCACCGTTGCGGGTGAGCAGTTCTTC
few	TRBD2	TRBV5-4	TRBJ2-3	CASSLGFGTSGGGDTQYF	TGTGCCAGCAGCTTGGGGTTCGGGACTAGCGGGGGGGGAGATACGCAGTATTTT
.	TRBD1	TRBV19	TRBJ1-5	CASSNQDRGPDQPQHF	TGTGCCAGTAGTAACCAGGACAGGGGGCCAGATCAGCCCCAGCATTTT
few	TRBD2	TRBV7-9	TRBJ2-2	CASSLPRLALPGELFF	TGTGCCAGCAGCTTACCTCGACTAGCCCTCCCCGGGGAGCTGTTTTTT